This TCR beta chain is from a study of shared clonotypes between healthy human individuals. Profiling relied on immunoSEQ multiplex PCR, and the TCRdb table lists in-frame clones only, not all of them. The table shows about 960,000 clones, with less than 85% occurring only once. On this clone: Its antigen remains unknown.

The CDR3 is 14 amino acids. V gave up 4 bases and J gave up 9 bases; unmatched junction bases: 6. Germline V gives CDR1 LNHDA, CDR2 SQIVND (reference sequence). Study results and limitations: Richness estimates generally favored naive over memory subsets.

The TCR originated in a man aged 18 to 30 in good health. This sequence joins TRBV19 and TRBJ1-6; TRBD1 matches 7 bases. The sample consisted of memory CD4+ T cells sorted from blood. This sample's subset: CD45RA-negative fraction. CDR3 in DNA: TGTGCCAGTAGTACGACAGGGACGAGTTCACCCCTCCACTTT. Protein product: CASSTTGTSSPLHF.